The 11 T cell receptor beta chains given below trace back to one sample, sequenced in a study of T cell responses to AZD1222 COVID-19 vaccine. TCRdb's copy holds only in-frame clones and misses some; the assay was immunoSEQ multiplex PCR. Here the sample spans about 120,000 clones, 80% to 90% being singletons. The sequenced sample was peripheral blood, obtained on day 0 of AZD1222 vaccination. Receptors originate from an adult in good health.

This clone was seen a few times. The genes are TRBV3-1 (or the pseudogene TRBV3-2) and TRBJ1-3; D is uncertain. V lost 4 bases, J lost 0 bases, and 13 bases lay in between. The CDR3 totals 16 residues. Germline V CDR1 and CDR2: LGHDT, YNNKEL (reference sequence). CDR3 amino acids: CASSLGPTLSGNTIYF. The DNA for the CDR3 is TGTGCCAGCAGCCTTGGACCGACCCTCTCTGGAAACACCATATATTTT.

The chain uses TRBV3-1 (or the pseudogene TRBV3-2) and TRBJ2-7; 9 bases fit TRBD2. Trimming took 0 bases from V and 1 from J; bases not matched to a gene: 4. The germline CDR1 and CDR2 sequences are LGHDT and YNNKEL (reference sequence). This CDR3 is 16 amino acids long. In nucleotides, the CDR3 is TGTGCCAGCAGCCAAGAAGCTAGCGGGGAATCCTACGAGCAGTACTTC. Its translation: CASSQEASGESYEQYF.

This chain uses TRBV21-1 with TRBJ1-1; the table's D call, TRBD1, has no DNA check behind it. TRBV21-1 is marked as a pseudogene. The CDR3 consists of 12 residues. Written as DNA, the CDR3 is TGTGCCAGCAGAGTCAGGAACACTGAAGCTTTCTTT. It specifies CASRVRNTEAFF.

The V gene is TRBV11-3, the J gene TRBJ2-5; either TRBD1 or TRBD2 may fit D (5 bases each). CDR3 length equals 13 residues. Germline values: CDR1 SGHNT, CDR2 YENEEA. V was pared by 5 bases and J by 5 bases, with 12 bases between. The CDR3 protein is CASSRDGRETQYF. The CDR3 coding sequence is TGTGCCAGCAGCAGGGACGGGCGCGAGACCCAGTACTTC.

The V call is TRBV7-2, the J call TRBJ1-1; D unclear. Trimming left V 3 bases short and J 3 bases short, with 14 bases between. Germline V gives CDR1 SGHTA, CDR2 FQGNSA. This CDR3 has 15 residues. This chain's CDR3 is CASSLSARRDTEAFF. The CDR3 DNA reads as TGTGCCAGCAGCTTGAGCGCGAGGAGGGACACTGAAGCTTTCTTT.

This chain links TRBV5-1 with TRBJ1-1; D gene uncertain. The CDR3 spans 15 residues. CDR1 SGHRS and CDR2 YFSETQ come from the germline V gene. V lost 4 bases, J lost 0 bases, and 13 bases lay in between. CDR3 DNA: TGCGCCAGCAGCCCAGCAGGATCCATGAACACTGAAGCTTTCTTT. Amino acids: CASSPAGSMNTEAFF.

In DNA form, the CDR3 reads TGCGCCAGCAGCCAAGGGACTTCGTACCAAGAGACCCAGTACTTC. Translating gives CASSQGTSYQETQYF. This chain links TRBV4-3 with TRBJ2-5, with D perhaps TRBD2 (5 bases). CDR1 is LGHNA, CDR2 YSLEER, per germline. The CDR3 is 15 residues long. V lost 1 base and J 0 bases, leaving 9 bases between the germline ends.

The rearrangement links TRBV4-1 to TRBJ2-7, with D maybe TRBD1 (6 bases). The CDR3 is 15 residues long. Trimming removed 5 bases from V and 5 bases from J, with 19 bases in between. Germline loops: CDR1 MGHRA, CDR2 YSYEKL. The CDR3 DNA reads TGCGCCAGCAGCTCTGGGCAGGGGTCCTTGGACGAGCAGTACTTC. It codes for CASSSGQGSLDEQYF.

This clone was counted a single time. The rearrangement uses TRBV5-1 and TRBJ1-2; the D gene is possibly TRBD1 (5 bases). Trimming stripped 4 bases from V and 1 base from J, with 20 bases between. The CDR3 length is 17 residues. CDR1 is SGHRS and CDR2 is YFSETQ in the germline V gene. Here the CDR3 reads CASSGTGTAHDNYGYTF. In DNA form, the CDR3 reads TGCGCCAGCAGCGGAACCGGGACCGCCCACGATAACTATGGCTACACCTTC.

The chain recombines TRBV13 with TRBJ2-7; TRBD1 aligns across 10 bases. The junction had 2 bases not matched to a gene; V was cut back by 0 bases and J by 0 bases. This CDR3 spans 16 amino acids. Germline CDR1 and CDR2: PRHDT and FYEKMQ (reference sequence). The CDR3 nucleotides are TGTGCCAGCAGCTTAGGGGGACAGGGGACCTCCTACGAGCAGTACTTC. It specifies CASSLGGQGTSYEQYF. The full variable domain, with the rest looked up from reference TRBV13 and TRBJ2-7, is AAGVIQSPRHLIKEKRETATLKCYPIPRHDTVYWYQQGPGQDPQFLISFYEKMQSDKGSIPDRFSAQQFSDYHSELNMSSLELGDSALYFCASSLGGQGTSYEQYFGPGTRLTVT.

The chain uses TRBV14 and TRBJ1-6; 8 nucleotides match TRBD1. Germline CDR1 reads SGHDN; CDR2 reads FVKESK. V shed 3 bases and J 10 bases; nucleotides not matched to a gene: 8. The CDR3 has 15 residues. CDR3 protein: CASSQGGTGASPLHF. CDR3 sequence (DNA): TGTGCCAGCAGCCAGGGAGGGACAGGAGCCTCACCCCTCCACTTT.